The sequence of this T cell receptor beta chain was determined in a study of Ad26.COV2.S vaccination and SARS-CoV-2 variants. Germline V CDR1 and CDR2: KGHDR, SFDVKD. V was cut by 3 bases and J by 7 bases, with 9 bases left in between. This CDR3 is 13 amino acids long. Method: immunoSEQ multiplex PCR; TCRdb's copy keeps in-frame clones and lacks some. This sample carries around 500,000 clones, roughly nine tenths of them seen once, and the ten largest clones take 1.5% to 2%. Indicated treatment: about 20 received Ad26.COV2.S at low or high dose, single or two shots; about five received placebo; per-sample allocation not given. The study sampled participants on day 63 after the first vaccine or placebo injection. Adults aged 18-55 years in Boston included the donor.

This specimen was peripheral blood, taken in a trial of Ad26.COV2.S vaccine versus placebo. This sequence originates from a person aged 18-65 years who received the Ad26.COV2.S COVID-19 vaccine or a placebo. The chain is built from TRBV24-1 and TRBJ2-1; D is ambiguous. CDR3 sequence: CATSDGLLNEQFF. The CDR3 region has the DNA TGTGCCACCAGTGATGGCCTACTTAATGAGCAGTTCTTC.